This T cell receptor beta chain is drawn from a study of blood T cell repertoires in COVID-19. Study context: Sites in the United States, Italy and Spain provided acute and convalescent COVID-19 samples. Sample material is recorded as cDNA or gDNA derived from T cells, B-cell-depleted T cells, or PBMCs.

Methods used by the authors: Quantification of nucleated cells was approximated via reference gene primer amplification. The assay was immunoSEQ multiplex PCR, and TCRdb's table has in-frame clones only and misses some. The DNA was the basis for D and trimming; V, J and clone size are from that table. The sample holds 85,000 to 120,000 clones, about nine tenths seen once. Patients from Seattle were sampled longitudinally, starting during active infection. V was pared by 0 bases and J by 5 bases, with 10 bases between. The CDR3 extends over 15 amino acids. The germline V gene encodes CDR1 LGHNA and CDR2 YSLEER.

This clonotype originated in a woman in her forties or fifties with COVID-19, enrolled during active disease. The rearrangement uses TRBV4-3 and TRBJ1-4; tentative D call: TRBD1 (5 bases). Sequenced sample: peripheral blood. DNA for the CDR3: TGCGCCAGCAGCCAAGATGGGGCGGGGAATGAAAAACTGTTTTTT. Encoded protein: CASSQDGAGNEKLFF.